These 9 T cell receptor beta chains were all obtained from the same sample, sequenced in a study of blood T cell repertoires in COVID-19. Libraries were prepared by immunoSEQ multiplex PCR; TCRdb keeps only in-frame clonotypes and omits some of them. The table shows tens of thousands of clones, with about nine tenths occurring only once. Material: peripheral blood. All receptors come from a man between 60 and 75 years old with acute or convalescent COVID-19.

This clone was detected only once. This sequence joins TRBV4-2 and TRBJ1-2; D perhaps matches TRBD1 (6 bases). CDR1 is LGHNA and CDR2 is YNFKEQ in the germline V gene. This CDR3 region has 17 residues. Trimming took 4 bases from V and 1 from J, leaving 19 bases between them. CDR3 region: CASSLQTRGGNNYGYTF. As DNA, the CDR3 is TGTGCCAGCAGCCTCCAAACGAGGGGGGGGAATAACTATGGCTACACCTTC.

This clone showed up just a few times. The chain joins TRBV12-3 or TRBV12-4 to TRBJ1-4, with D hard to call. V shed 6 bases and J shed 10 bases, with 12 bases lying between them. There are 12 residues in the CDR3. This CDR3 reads CASRSEVGKLFF. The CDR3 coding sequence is TGTGCCAGCAGGTCGGAGGTTGGAAAACTGTTTTTT.

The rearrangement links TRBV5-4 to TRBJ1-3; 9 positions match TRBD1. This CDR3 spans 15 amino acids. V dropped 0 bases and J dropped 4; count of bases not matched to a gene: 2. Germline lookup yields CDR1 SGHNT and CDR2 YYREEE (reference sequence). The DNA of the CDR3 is TGTGCCAGCAGCTTGGCTGGGACAGGGGGAAACACCATATATTTT. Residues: CASSLAGTGGNTIYF.

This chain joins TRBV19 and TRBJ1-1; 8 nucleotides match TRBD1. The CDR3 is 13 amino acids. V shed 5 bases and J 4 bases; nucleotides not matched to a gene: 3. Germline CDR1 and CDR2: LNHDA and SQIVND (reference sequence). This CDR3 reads CASSSTGGTEAFF. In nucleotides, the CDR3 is TGTGCCAGTAGTTCAACAGGGGGCACTGAAGCTTTCTTT.

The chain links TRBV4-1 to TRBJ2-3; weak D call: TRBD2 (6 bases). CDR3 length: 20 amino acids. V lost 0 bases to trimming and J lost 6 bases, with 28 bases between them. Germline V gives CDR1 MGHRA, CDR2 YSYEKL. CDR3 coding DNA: TGCGCCAGCAGCCAAGATGATATCGATCGGGGGTGGGTGTTTGTCGATACGCAGTATTTT. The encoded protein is CASSQDDIDRGWVFVDTQYF.

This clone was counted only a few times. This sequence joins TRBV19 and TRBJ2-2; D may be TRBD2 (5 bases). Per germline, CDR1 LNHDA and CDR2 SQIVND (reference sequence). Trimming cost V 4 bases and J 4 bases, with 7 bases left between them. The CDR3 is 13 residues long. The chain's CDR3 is CASSKRATGELFF. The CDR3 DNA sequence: TGTGCCAGTAGTAAGAGGGCCACCGGGGAGCTGTTTTTT.

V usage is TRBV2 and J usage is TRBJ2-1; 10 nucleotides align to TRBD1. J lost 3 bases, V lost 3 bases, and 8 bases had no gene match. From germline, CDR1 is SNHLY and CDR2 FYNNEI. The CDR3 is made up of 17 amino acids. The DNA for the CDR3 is TGTGCCAGCAGTGAGACAGAGACAGGGGGCTACTACAATGAGCAGTTCTTC. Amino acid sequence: CASSETETGGYYNEQFF.

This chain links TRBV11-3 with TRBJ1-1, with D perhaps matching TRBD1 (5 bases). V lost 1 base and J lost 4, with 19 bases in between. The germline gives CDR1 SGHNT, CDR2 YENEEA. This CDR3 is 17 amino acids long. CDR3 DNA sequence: TGTGCCAGCAGCTTAGCCTCGTCGGGGGGTACAATCACTGAAGCTTTCTTT. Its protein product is CASSLASSGGTITEAFF.

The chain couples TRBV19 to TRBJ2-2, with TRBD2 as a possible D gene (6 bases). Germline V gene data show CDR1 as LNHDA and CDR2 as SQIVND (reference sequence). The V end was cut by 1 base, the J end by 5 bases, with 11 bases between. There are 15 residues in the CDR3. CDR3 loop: CASSIAAGRTGELFF. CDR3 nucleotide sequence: TGTGCCAGTAGTATAGCCGCAGGGAGGACCGGGGAGCTGTTTTTT.